This T cell receptor (beta chain) was recovered during a study of cytomegalovirus exposure and HLA in healthy donors. Study outcomes and limitations: About 87% or about 30% of the time was how often most TCR beta V segments were productive, according to an earlier analysis. A later analysis linked a missense DCLRE1C variant to TCR beta V- and J-gene trimming. When a later analysis was performed, an Asian-associated ancestry cluster reportedly had fewer N-insertions than the approximately 680-donor mean. Analyses of presence/absence relied on an assumption of roughly uniform sequencing depth across donors.

Germline V CDR1 and CDR2: SNHLY, FYNNEI. The CDR3 extends over 12 amino acids. V dropped 8 bases and J dropped 11 bases, with 18 bases sitting between them. The PCR had 60 Vbeta and 13 Jbeta primers. Data came from immunoSEQ multiplex PCR; TCRdb stores just in-frame clones and leaves some out. The table shows more than 90,000 clones, with approximately 64% occurring only once. This clone has a handful of counts. What it binds is not known. The chain joins TRBV2 to TRBJ1-1; no clear D gene. The sequencing sample was made of PBMCs. This receptor was obtained from a boy between 10 and 17 years old in good health and CMV-seropositive. The CDR3 loop is CASRRALNEAFF. The CDR3 DNA reads as TGTGCCAGCCGGAGGGCACTAAATGAGGCTTTCTTT.